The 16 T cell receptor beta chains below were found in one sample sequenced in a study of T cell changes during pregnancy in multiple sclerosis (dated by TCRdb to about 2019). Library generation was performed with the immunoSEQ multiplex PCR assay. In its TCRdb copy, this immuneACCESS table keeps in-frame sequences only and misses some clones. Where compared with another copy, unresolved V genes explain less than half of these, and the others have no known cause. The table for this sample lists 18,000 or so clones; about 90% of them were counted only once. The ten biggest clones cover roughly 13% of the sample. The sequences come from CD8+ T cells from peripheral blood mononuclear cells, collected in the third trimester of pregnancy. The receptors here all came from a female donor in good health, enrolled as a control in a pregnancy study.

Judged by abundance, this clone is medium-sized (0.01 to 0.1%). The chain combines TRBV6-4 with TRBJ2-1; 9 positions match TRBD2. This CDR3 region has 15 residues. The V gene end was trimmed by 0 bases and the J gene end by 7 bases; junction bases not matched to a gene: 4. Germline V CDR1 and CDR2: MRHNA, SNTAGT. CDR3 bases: TGTGCCAGCAGTGACTCCCTAGCGGGGTCTAATGAGCAGTTCTTC. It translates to CASSDSLAGSNEQFF.

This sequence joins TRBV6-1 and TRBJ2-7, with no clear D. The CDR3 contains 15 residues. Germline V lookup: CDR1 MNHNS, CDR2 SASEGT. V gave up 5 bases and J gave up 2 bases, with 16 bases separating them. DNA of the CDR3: TGTGCCAGCAGTCTCGAAGGTGGGCAGCCCTACGAGCAGTACTTC. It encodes CASSLEGGQPYEQYF.

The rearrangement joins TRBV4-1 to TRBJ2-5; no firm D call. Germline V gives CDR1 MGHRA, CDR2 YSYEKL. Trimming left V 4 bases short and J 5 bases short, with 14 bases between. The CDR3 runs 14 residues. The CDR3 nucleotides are TGCGCCAGCAGCCCGTCCAGTCTGCATGAGACCCAGTACTTC. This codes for CASSPSSLHETQYF.

CDR3 nucleotides: TGTGCCAGCATCCCGGGACAGGGTGTTAACACCATATATTTT. Amino acids: CASIPGQGVNTIYF. The V and J genes are TRBV2 and TRBJ1-3; 9 nucleotides align to TRBD1. The trim removed 7 bases at V and 7 bases at J, leaving 8 bases unmatched. The CDR3 sequence is 14 residues long. Germline CDR1 SNHLY, CDR2 FYNNEI.

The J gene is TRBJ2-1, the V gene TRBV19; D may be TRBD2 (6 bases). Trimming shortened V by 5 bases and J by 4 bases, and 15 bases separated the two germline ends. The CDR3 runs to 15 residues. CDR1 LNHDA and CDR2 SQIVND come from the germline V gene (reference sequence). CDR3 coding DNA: TGTGCCAGTAGTGCCTCGGAGGGTATATACAATGAGCAGTTCTTC. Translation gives CASSASEGIYNEQFF.

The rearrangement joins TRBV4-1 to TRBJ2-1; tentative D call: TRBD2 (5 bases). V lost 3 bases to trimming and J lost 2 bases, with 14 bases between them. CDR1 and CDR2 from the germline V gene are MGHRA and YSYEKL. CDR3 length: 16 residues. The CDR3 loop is CASSQETSMAYNEQFF. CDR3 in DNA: TGCGCCAGCAGCCAGGAAACTAGTATGGCCTACAATGAGCAGTTCTTC.

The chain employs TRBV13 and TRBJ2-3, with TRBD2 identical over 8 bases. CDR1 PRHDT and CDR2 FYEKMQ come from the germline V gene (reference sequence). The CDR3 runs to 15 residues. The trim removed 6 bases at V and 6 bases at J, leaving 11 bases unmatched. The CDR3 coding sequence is TGTGCCAGCAGAAAGCGAGCGGGAGAGATTGATACGCAGTATTTT. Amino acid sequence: CASRKRAGEIDTQYF.

The CDR3 DNA follows: TGTGCCAGCAGCTCACCGGGACAGGGGGACGTAAATGAGCAGTTCTTC. It specifies CASSSPGQGDVNEQFF. This chain connects TRBV7-9 to TRBJ2-1, with 11 bases aligning to TRBD1. The CDR3 contains 16 residues. The J segment lost 7 bases and the V segment lost 4 bases, leaving 9 bases of the junction unmatched. CDR1 and CDR2 (germline): SEHNR, FQNEAQ (reference sequence).

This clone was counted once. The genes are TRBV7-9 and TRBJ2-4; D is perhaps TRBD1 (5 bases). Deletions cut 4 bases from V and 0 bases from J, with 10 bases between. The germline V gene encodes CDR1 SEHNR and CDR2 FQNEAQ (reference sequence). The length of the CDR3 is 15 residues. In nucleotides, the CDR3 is TGTGCCAGCAGCTCAGGGCTACTAGCCAAAAACATTCAGTACTTC. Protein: CASSSGLLAKNIQYF.

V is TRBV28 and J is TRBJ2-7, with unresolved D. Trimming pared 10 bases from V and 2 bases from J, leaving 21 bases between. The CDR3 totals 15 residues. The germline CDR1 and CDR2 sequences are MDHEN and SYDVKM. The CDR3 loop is CATQFQKLHTYEQYF. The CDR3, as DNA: TGTGCCACCCAGTTTCAGAAATTACATACCTACGAGCAGTACTTC.

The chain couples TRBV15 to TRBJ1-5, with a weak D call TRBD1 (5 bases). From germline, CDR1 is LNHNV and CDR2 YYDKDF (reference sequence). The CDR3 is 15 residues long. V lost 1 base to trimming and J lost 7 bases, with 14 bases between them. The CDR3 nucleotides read TGTGCCACCAGCAGAGCGGGGGGAGGGGACCAGCCCCAGCATTTT. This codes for CATSRAGGGDQPQHF.

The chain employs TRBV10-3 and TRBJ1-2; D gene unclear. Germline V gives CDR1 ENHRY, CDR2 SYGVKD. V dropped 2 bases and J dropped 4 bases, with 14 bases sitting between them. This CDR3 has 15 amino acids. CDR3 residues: CAISETGSHGYGYTF. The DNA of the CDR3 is TGTGCCATCAGTGAGACCGGGTCCCACGGCTATGGCTACACCTTC.

The CDR3 protein is CASSFSPAQDNQETQYF. CDR3 nucleotides: TGTGCCAGCAGTTTCAGCCCTGCCCAGGACAACCAAGAGACCCAGTACTTC. The chain joins TRBV28 to TRBJ2-5, with TRBD1 as a possible D gene (5 bases). Trimming left V 3 bases short and J 0 bases short, with 17 bases between. CDR1 and CDR2 (germline): MDHEN, SYDVKM. The CDR3 is made up of 17 amino acids.

CDR3 sequence reads: CASSYARNTGYTF. DNA for the CDR3: TGTGCCAGCAGTTACGCCCGCAACACTGGCTACACCTTC. The chain carries TRBV6-5 and TRBJ1-2, with D unresolved. The V end lost 2 bases, the J end lost 7 bases, and 11 bases lay between the germline ends. In germline, CDR1 is MNHEY, CDR2 SVGAGI. This CDR3 has 13 amino acids.

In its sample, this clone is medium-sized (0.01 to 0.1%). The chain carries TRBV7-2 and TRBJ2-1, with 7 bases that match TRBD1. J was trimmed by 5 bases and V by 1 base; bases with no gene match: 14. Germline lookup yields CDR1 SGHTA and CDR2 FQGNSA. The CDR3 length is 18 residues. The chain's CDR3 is CASSLGQGVPRTNNEQFF. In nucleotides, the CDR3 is TGTGCCAGCAGCTTAGGTCAGGGGGTGCCTAGAACGAACAATGAGCAGTTCTTC.

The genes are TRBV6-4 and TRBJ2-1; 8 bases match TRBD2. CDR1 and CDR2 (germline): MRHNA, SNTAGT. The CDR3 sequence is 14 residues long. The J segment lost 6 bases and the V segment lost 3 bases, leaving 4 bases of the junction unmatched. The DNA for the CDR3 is TGTGCCAGCAGTGAAATCGGGGGGGCCAATGAGCAGTTCTTC. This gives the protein CASSEIGGANEQFF.